This T cell receptor beta chain was retrieved from a study of T cell responses to AZD1222 COVID-19 vaccine. Points from the study as a whole: Seropositive at baseline were only a handful of AZD1222 recipients. In a largely white British group with more females than males, clonal diversity was possibly underestimated. Compared with day 0, the breadth and depth of the Spike-specific TCR repertoire rose significantly after two doses of AZD1222.

This CDR3 is built from 15 residues. With V trimmed by 7 bases and J by 1 base, 4 bases remained unmatched. Germline CDR1 and CDR2: MNHEY and SVGAGI. With respect to this clone: Its antigen is still unknown.

Assay used: immunoSEQ multiplex PCR; TCRdb lists only in-frame clones, some missing. The sample lists roughly 81,000 clones, approximately 86% seen once, with approximately 7.9% in the top ten. This material consisted of peripheral blood, taken on day 0 of AZD1222 vaccination. The J gene is TRBJ1-5, the V gene TRBV6-5, with 10 bases identical to TRBD1. The origin of this receptor is an adult in good health. The CDR3 nucleotides are TGTGCCAGCACCACGGGACAGGGGAGCAATCAGCCCCAGCATTTT. Translation gives CASTTGQGSNQPQHF.